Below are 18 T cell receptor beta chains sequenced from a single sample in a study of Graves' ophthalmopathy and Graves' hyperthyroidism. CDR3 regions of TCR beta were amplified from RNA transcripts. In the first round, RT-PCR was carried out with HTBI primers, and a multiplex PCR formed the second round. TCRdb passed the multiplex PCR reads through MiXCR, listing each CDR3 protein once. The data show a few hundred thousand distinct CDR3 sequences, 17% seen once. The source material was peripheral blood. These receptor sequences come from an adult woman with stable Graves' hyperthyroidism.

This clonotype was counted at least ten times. The CDR3 nucleotides are TGTGCCAGCTCACCACCTATCAGGGGAGCAAAAAACATTCAGTACTTC. Translating it yields CASSPPIRGAKNIQYF. V gene TRBV18 combines with J gene TRBJ2-4, with a possible D match to TRBD1 (6 bases). This CDR3 has 16 amino acids. From germline, CDR1 is KGHSH and CDR2 LQKENI. V was trimmed by 0 bases and J by 4 bases, leaving 13 bases between them.

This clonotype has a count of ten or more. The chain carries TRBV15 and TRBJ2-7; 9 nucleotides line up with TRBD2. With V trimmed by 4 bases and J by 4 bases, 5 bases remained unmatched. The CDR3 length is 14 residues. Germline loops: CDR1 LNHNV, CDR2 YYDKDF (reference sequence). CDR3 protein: CATSNSGSWYEQYF. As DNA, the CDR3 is TGTGCCACCAGCAATAGCGGGAGCTGGTACGAGCAGTACTTC.

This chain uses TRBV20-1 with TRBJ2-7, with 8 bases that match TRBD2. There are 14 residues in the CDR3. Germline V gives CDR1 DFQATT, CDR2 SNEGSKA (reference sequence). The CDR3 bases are TGCAGTGCTCCTCAGGGGACTAGTCCCTACGAGCAGTACGTG. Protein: CSAPQGTSPYEQYV.

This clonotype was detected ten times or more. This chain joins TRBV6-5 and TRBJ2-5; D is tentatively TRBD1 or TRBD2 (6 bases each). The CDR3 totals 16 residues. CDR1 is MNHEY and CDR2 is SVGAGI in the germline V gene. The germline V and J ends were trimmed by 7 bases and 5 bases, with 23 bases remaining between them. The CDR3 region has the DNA TGTGCCAGCACCCACTCGCTGGCCCGGGGGCGGGAGACCCAGTACTTC. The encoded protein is CASTHSLARGRETQYF.

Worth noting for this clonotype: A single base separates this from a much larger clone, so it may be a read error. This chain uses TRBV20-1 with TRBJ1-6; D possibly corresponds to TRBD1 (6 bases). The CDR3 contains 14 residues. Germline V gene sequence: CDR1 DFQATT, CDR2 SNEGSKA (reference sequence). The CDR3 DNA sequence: TGCAGTGCCAATAGTGGTTCAGGGGATTCACACCTCCACTTT. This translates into CSANSGSGDSHLHF.

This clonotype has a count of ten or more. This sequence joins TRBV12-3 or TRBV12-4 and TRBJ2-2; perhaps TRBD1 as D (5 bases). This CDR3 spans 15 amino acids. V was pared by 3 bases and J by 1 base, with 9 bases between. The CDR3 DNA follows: TGTGCCAGCAGTTTGAGTCAGGGGAACACCGGGGAGCTGTTTTTT. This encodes CASSLSQGNTGELFF.

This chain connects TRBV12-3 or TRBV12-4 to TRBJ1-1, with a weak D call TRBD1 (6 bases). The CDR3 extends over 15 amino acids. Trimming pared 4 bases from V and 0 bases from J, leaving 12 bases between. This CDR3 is CASSSGQWLNTEAFF. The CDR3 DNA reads TGTGCCAGCAGTTCCGGACAGTGGTTGAACACTGAAGCTTTCTTT.

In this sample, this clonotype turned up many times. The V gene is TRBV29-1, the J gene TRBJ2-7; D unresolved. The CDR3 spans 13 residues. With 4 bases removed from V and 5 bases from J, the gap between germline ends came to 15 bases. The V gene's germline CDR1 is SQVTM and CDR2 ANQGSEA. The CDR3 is CSVVLGSNDEQYF. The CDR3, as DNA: TGCAGCGTTGTGCTGGGAAGTAATGACGAGCAGTACTTC.

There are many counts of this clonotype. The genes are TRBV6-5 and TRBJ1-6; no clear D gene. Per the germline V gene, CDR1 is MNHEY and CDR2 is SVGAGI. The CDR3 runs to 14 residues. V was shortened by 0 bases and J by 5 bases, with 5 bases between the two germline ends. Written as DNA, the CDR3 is TGTGCCAGCAGTTACTCCAAGAATAATTCACCCCTCCACTTT. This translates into CASSYSKNNSPLHF.

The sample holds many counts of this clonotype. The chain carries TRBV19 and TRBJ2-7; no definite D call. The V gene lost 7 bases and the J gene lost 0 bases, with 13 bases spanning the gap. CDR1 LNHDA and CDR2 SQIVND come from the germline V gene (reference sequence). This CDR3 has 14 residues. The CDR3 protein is CASKDGPSSYEQYF. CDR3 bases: TGTGCCAGTAAAGACGGGCCGAGCTCCTACGAGCAGTACTTC.

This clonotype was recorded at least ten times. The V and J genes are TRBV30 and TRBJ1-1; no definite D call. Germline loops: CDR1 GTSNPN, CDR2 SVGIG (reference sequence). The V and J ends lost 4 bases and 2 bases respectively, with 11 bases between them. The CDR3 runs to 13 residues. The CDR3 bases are TGTGCCTGGATGTTGGATGCAAACACTGAAGCTTTCTTT. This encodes CAWMLDANTEAFF.

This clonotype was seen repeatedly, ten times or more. The CDR3 bases are TGTGCCAGCAGCTTAGCTTCAGGGATCGAGCAGTACTTC. Translation gives CASSLASGIEQYF. The chain joins TRBV7-2 to TRBJ2-7; TRBD1 might be the D (5 bases). Germline CDR1 and CDR2: SGHTA and FQGNSA. The CDR3 covers 13 residues. V was shortened by 0 bases and J by 6 bases, with 9 bases between the two germline ends.

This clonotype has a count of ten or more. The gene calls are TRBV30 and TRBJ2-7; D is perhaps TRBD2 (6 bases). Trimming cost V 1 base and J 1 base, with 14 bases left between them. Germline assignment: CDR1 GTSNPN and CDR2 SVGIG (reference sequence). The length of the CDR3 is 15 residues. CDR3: CAWSDLTGESYEQYF. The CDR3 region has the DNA TGTGCCTGGAGTGATCTAACGGGAGAGTCCTACGAGCAGTACTTC. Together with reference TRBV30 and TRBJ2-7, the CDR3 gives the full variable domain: SQTIHQWPATLVQPVGSPLSLECTVEGTSNPNLYWYRQAAGRGLQLLFYSVGIGQISSEVPQNLSASRPQDRQFILSSKKLLLSDSGFYLCAWSDLTGESYEQYFGPGTRLTVT.

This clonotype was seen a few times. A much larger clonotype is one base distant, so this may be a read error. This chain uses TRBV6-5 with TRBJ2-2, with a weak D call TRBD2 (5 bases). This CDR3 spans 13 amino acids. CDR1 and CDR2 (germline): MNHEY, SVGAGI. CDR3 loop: CASSYLSTGELCF. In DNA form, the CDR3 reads TGTGCCAGCAGTTACCTCTCCACCGGGGAGCTGTGTTTT.

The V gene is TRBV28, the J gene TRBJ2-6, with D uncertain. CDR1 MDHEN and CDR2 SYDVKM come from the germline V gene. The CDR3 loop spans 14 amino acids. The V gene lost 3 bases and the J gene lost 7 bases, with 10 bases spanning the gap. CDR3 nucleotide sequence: TGTGCCAGCAGTTTTGATACCCCCGCCAACGTCCTGACTTTC. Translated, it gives CASSFDTPANVLTF.

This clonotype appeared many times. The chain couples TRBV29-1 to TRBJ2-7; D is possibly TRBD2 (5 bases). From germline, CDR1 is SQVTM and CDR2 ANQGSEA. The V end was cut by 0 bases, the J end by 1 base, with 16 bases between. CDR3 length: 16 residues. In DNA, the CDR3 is TGCAGCGTTGAAGAGATGGTGGGAGTGCGGTCCTACGAGCAGTACTTC. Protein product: CSVEEMVGVRSYEQYF.

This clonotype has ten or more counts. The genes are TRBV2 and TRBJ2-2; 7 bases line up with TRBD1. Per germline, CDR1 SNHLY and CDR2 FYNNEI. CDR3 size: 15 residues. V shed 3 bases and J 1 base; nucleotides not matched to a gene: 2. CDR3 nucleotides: TGTGCCAGCAGTGATGACAGGGAGAACACCGGGGAGCTGTTTTTT. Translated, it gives CASSDDRENTGELFF. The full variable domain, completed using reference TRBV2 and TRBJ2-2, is EPEVTQTPSHQVTQMGQEVILRCVPISNHLYFYWYRQILGQKVEFLVSFYNNEISEKSEIFDDQFSVERPDGSNFTLKIRSTKLEDSAMYFCASSDDRENTGELFFGEGSRLTVL.

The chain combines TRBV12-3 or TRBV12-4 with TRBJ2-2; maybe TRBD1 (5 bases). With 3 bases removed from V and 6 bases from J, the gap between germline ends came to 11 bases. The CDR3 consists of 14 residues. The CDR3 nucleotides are TGTGCCAGCAGTTTGTCAGGGCCGGCCGGGGAGCTGTTTTTT. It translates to CASSLSGPAGELFF.